This is a list of T cell receptor beta chains from one sample in a study of control samples from healthy donors and cancer patients. Only in-frame clones appear in the TCRdb table, and some are missing; sequencing was by immunoSEQ multiplex PCR. The sample lists over 110,000 clones, roughly 90% seen once, with roughly 12% in the top ten. The sequenced material came from blood. The receptors come from a man aged 25-40 years in good health. The CDR3 runs from the conserved cysteine through the conserved F or W. D genes are given only for firm matches. Only part of the rows carry a size: once, few, many, or a class if the clone is expanded.

CDR3 DNA	CDR3 protein	V gene	J gene	D gene	clone size	CDR3 length
TGTGCCAGCAGCAAAAGGGGCGGCAAGAGGACCCAGTACTTC	CASSKRGGKRTQYF	TRBV11-3	TRBJ2-5	NA	once	14
TGTGCCAGCAGTTTACTCAGTATGAACACTGAAGCTTTCTTT	CASSLLSMNTEAFF	TRBV28	TRBJ1-1	NA	NA	14
TGTGCCAGCAGATCTAGCGGGGAGACCCAGTACTTC	CASRSSGETQYF	TRBV2	TRBJ2-5	TRBD2	NA	12
TGTGCCAGCAGTTTAGGAGTTTACACTGAAGCTTTCTTT	CASSLGVYTEAFF	TRBV27	TRBJ1-1	NA	NA	13
TGTGCCAGCAGTTTCGAGGGGCTCAGCACAGATACGCAGTATTTT	CASSFEGLSTDTQYF	TRBV27	TRBJ2-3	NA	NA	15
TGTGCCAGCAGTTACTCGGCGGTCAATTCACCCCTCCACTTT	CASSYSAVNSPLHF	TRBV6-2/TRBV6-3	TRBJ1-6	NA	NA	14
TGTGCCAGCAGACCGGACGTAGGGGGCACCATATATTTT	CASRPDVGGTIYF	TRBV6-5	TRBJ1-3	NA	NA	13
TGTGCCAGCAGCTTCCAACCTCCGGAACTCGGGGAGCTGTTTTTT	CASSFQPPELGELFF	TRBV7-9	TRBJ2-2	NA	once	15
TGTGCCAGCAGCGTAGGGCTAGCGGGAGGAATGTCAGAGACCCAGTACTTC	CASSVGLAGGMSETQYF	TRBV9	TRBJ2-5	TRBD2	NA	17
TGCACCAGCAGCCAAGATTCGGCGGGAGAGATTTTTGATGAGCAGTTCTTC	CTSSQDSAGEIFDEQFF	TRBV1	TRBJ2-1	NA	once	17
TGTGCCAGCAGCTTAGGGAGCGGGAGTTTGACAGATACGCAGTATTTT	CASSLGSGSLTDTQYF	TRBV7-8	TRBJ2-3	TRBD2	NA	16
TGTGCCAGCAGCCCCCGACTATTAACCTACGAGCAGTACTTC	CASSPRLLTYEQYF	TRBV3-1/TRBV3-2	TRBJ2-7	NA	NA	14
TGTGCCATCGGACAGCGCCACAATCAGCCCCAGCATTTT	CAIGQRHNQPQHF	TRBV10-3	TRBJ1-5	NA	once	13
TGTGCCAGCAGTGAGGTCGCGACAGGGCATGGTGAAGCTTTCTTT	CASSEVATGHGEAFF	TRBV28	TRBJ1-1	TRBD1	NA	15
TGTGCCAGCGGGATCTCTGGGGCCAACGTCCTGACTTTC	CASGISGANVLTF	TRBV9	TRBJ2-6	NA	NA	13
TGTGCCAGCAGCTCCGGACAGGGGGCCTCGGAACTGTTTTTT	CASSSGQGASELFF	TRBV9	TRBJ1-4	TRBD1	NA	14
TGTGCCAGCAGTCAGGCAGGGCATGACACTGAAGCTTTCTTT	CASSQAGHDTEAFF	TRBV2	TRBJ1-1	NA	NA	14
TGTGCCACCTCCCCCGGGGTAGGGCAGCCCCAGCATTTT	CATSPGVGQPQHF	TRBV6-5	TRBJ1-5	NA	NA	13
TGTGCCAGCAGTGTGACTAGCGGGAGGGCAAGTGAGCAGTTCTTC	CASSVTSGRASEQFF	TRBV2	TRBJ2-1	TRBD2	NA	15
TGTGCCAGCAGCAGAACGGACAGGGACCATGGCTACACCTTC	CASSRTDRDHGYTF	TRBV5-6	TRBJ1-2	TRBD1	NA	14
TGTGCCAGCAGTTTATTGGGGGGACAGTCCTACGAGCAGTACTTC	CASSLLGGQSYEQYF	TRBV28	TRBJ2-7	NA	once	15
TGTGCCACCAGTGATAGTTGGGGAGTCTATGGCTACACCTTC	CATSDSWGVYGYTF	TRBV24-1	TRBJ1-2	NA	NA	14
TGTGCCAGTAGTATAGGAGGGAGGTCCCAAGAGACCCAGTACTTC	CASSIGGRSQETQYF	TRBV19	TRBJ2-5	NA	NA	15
TGTGCCAGTAGTATGGGCAGGACGAACACTGAAGCTTTCTTT	CASSMGRTNTEAFF	TRBV19	TRBJ1-1	NA	NA	14
TGTGCCAGCAGCTTCGCGGGAGACTACGAGCAGTACTTC	CASSFAGDYEQYF	TRBV5-8	TRBJ2-7	TRBD2	NA	13
TGTGCCAGCAGCTTCGGTGGCAAGACTGAAGCTTTCTTT	CASSFGGKTEAFF	TRBV11-2	TRBJ1-1	NA	NA	13
TGCGCCAGCAGCGCGACAGGGATTGGCTACACCTTC	CASSATGIGYTF	TRBV4-1	TRBJ1-2	TRBD1	NA	12
TGTGCCACCTTAAGGGAAGTACAGGATGGGGCCAACGTCCTGACTTTC	CATLREVQDGANVLTF	TRBV10-3	TRBJ2-6	NA	NA	16
TGTGCCATCAGTGAGGGCATAATAGATCCGGGTACGCAGTATTTT	CAISEGIIDPGTQYF	TRBV10-3	TRBJ2-3	NA	NA	15
TGTGCCAGCAGTCACGGTACTAGTGAGTCCTACGAGCAGTACTTC	CASSHGTSESYEQYF	TRBV28	TRBJ2-7	NA	NA	15
TGTGCCAGCAGCTTATCCGCGTCTAGCGGATACAATGAGCAGTTCTTC	CASSLSASSGYNEQFF	TRBV7-3	TRBJ2-1	TRBD2	few	16
TGTGCCAGCAGTGAGGTGGGCTCTGGGGCCAACGTCCTGACTTTC	CASSEVGSGANVLTF	TRBV2	TRBJ2-6	NA	NA	15
TGTGCCAGCAGTGAACTTGGGGTCCAAAGCAATCAGCCCCAGCATTTT	CASSELGVQSNQPQHF	TRBV2	TRBJ1-5	NA	NA	16
TGTGCCAGCAGAACGTACTACGAGCAGTACTTC	CASRTYYEQYF	TRBV28	TRBJ2-7	NA	NA	11
TGTGCCAGCAGAGCGGGGCCCAATCAGCCCCAGCATTTT	CASRAGPNQPQHF	TRBV3-1/TRBV3-2	TRBJ1-5	NA	NA	13
TGTGCCAGCGCATGGACTAGCGGGAGCTATGAGCAGTTCTTC	CASAWTSGSYEQFF	TRBV7-3	TRBJ2-1	TRBD2	NA	14
TGTGCCAGCAGCTCAGAAGAGACCCAGTACTTC	CASSSEETQYF	TRBV7-9	TRBJ2-5	NA	NA	11
TGCGCCAGCAGCTTGGTTGCCACAAGAGGGGACACCATATATTTT	CASSLVATRGDTIYF	TRBV5-1	TRBJ1-3	NA	NA	15
TGTGCCAGCAGCGAGAGGGCCGATGCGGGTGAGACCCAGTACTTC	CASSERADAGETQYF	TRBV9	TRBJ2-5	NA	NA	15
TGTGCCAGCAGCCAAATCCTGGACAGTGGTTCTGGCTACACCTTC	CASSQILDSGSGYTF	TRBV14	TRBJ1-2	NA	NA	15
TGTGCCAGCAGCTTAATAAGCAAAACAGGCGTAACCTACGAGCAGTACTTC	CASSLISKTGVTYEQYF	TRBV7-9	TRBJ2-7	NA	NA	17
TGTGCCAGCAGCTTCCGGACAAACCCTTTCGGGAATTCACCCCTCCACTTT	CASSFRTNPFGNSPLHF	TRBV14	TRBJ1-6	NA	NA	17
TGCAGCGTTGGACAGGGAGGGAACACTGAAGCTTTCTTT	CSVGQGGNTEAFF	TRBV29-1	TRBJ1-1	TRBD1	NA	13
TGTGCCAGCAGCTGGAGACAGGGGGCTGAAAGTTACGAGCAGTACTTC	CASSWRQGAESYEQYF	TRBV7-2	TRBJ2-7	TRBD1	NA	16
TGTGCCAGTGGAGGGGGATTGAGTGAAAAACTGTTTTTT	CASGGGLSEKLFF	TRBV19	TRBJ1-4	NA	NA	13
TGTGCCAGCAGTTACTCGTCCAGCAATCAGCCCCAGCATTTT	CASSYSSSNQPQHF	TRBV6-2/TRBV6-3	TRBJ1-5	NA	NA	14
TGTGCTAGCAGCCGGATCGGGACAGGGAATGAGCAGTTCTTC	CASSRIGTGNEQFF	TRBV7-7	TRBJ2-1	TRBD1	NA	14
TGTGCCAGCAGCTTGGGACAGGGGGCCAACTATGGCTACACCTTC	CASSLGQGANYGYTF	TRBV2	TRBJ1-2	TRBD1	NA	15